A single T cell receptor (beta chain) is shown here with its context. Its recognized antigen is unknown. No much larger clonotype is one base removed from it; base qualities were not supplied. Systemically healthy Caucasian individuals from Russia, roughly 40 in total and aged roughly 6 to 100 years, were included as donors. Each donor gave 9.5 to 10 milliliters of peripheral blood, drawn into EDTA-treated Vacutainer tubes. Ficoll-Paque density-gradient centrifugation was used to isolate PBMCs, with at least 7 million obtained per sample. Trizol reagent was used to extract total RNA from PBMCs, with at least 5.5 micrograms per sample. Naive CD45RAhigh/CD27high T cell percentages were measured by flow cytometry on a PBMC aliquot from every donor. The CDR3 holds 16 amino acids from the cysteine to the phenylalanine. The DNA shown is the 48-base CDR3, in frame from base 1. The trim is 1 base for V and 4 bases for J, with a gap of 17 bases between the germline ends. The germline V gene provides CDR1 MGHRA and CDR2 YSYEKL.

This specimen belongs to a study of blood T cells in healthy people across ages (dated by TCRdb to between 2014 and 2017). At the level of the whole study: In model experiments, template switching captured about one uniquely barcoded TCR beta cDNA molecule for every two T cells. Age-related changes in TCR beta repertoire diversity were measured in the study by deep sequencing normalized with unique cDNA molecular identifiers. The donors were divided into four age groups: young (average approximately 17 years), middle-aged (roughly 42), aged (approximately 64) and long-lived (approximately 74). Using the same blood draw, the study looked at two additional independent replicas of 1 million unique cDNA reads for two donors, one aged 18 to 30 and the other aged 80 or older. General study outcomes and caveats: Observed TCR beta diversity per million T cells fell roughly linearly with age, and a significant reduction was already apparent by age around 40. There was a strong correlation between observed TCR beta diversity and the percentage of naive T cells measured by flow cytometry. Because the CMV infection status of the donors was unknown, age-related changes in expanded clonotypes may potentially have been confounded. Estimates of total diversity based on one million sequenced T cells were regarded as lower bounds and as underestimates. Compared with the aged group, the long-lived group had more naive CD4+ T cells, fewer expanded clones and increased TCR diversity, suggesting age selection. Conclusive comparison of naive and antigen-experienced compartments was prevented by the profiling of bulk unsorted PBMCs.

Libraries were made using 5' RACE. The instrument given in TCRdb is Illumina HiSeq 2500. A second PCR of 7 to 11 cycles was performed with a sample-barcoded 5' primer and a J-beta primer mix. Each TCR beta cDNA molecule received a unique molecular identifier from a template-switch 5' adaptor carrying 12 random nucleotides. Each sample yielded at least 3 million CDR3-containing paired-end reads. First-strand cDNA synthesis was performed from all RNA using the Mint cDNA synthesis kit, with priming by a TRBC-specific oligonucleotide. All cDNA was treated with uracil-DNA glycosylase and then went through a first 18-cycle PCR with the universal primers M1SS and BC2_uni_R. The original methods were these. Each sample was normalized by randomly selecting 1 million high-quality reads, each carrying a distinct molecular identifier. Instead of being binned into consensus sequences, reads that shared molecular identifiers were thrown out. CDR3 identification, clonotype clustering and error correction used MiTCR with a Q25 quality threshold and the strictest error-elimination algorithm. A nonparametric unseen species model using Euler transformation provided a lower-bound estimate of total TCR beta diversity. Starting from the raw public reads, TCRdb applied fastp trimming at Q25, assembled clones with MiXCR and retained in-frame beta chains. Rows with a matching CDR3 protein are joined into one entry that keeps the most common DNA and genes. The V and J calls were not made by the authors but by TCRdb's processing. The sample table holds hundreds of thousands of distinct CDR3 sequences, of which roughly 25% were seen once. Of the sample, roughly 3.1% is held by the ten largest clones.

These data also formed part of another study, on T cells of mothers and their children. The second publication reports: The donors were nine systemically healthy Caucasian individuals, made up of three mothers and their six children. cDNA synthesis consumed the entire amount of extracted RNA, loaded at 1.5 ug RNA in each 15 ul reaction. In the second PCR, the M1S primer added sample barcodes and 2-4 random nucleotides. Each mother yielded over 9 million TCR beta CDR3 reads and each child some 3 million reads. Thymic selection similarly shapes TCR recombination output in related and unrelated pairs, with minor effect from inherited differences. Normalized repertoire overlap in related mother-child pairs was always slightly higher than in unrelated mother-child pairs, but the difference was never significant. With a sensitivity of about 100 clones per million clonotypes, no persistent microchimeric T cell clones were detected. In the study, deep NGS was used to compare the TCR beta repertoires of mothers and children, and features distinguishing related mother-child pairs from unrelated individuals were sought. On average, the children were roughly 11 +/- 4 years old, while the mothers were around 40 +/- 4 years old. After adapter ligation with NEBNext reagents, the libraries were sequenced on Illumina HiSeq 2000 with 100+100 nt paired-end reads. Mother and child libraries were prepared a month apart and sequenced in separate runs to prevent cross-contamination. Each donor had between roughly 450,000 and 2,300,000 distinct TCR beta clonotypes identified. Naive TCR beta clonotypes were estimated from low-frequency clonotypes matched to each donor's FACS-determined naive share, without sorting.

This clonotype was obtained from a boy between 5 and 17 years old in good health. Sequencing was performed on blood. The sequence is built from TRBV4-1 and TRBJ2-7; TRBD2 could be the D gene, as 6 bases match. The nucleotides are TGCGCCAGCAGCCAAGGCCCGCTCGGGACTGATTACGAGCAGTACTTC. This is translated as CASSQGPLGTDYEQYF.